Listed below are T cell receptor beta chains from one sample, sequenced in a study of post-analysis software for immune sequencing data. Each CDR3 protein gets one entry after TCRdb re-called the PCR reads with MiXCR. The data show approximately 660,000 distinct CDR3 sequences, 55% to 60% seen once. The sample was blood. These receptors all come from a girl between 2 and 10 years old with multiple sclerosis. Both conserved end residues are part of each CDR3. The D gene is left open where the match is weak. Size is omitted from some rows. Given values are once, few, many or a class for expanded clones.

DNA	CDR3	J	V	D	size
TGTGCCAGCAGTTACCGGACCGGAGTTCGGGCGAATGAGCAGTTCTTC	CASSYRTGVRANEQFF	TRBJ2-1	TRBV6-2/TRBV6-3	.	.
TGTGCCAGCAGCTTACGCAGGGGGCGCGGTGAGACCCAGTACTTC	CASSLRRGRGETQYF	TRBJ2-5	TRBV7-9	TRBD1	.
TGCAGTGCCCCGGGACAGGGGAATTCACCCCTCCACTTT	CSAPGQGNSPLHF	TRBJ1-6	TRBV20-1	TRBD1	.
TGTGCCATCAGTGACCCCGGGACTAGGATCTACGAGCAGTACTTC	CAISDPGTRIYEQYF	TRBJ2-7	TRBV10-3	TRBD2	.
TGTGCCAGCAGTCCGCAAAGACAGGGCGCGGGGGCCCAGTACTTC	CASSPQRQGAGAQYF	TRBJ2-5	TRBV6-5	.	.
TGTGCCAGCAACTTTCTCACGACCTACGAGCAGTACTTC	CASNFLTTYEQYF	TRBJ2-7	TRBV7-9	.	once
TGTGCCAGCAGCTCCCCGGGACGGCCCTATGGCTACACCTTC	CASSSPGRPYGYTF	TRBJ1-2	TRBV5-5	.	.
TGTGCCAGCAGCAAAGTGGTGAGCACCGGGACAGGTATCACAGATACGCAGTATTTT	CASSKVVSTGTGITDTQYF	TRBJ2-3	TRBV21-1	.	.
TGTGCCGGCAGCGTAGGTCAGGGCGACGAGCAGTACTTC	CAGSVGQGDEQYF	TRBJ2-7	TRBV9	.	.
TGTGCCATCAGGTACAGGGAGCAAGAGACCCAGTACTTC	CAIRYREQETQYF	TRBJ2-5	TRBV10-3	.	few
TGTGCCAGCAGTTTATTTGGGCGATCTAGCACAGATACGCAGTATTTT	CASSLFGRSSTDTQYF	TRBJ2-3	TRBV27	.	.
TGTGCCTGGAGCTTCAAAGGGGTCTACGAGCAGTACTTC	CAWSFKGVYEQYF	TRBJ2-7	TRBV30	.	.
TGTGCCAGCAGTTACGGGACAGGGGGCGCCTATGGCTACACCTTC	CASSYGTGGAYGYTF	TRBJ1-2	TRBV28	TRBD1	.
TGCAGTGCTAGCGCGGGTAGGGGCACAGATACGCAGTATTTT	CSASAGRGTDTQYF	TRBJ2-3	TRBV20-1	.	.
TGTGCCAGCATCACACTAGCAGCCACCGGGGAGCTGTTTTTT	CASITLAATGELFF	TRBJ2-2	TRBV12-3/TRBV12-4	.	.
TGCAGTGCTGGAGAGATTACAGGGGGGGGTAATGAGCAGTTCTTC	CSAGEITGGGNEQFF	TRBJ2-1	TRBV20-1	.	.
TGTGCCAGCAGCTTAGCTAGCGGGGGGGAAAGCACAGATACGCAGTATTTT	CASSLASGGESTDTQYF	TRBJ2-3	TRBV7-2	TRBD2	.
TGTGCCTCAGGGACTAGCGGGGGGGGATCCTACAATGAGCAGTTCTTC	CASGTSGGGSYNEQFF	TRBJ2-1	TRBV10-3	TRBD2	.
TGTGCCAGCAGTTTCCTAGCGGGGAACACCGGGGAGCTGTTTTTT	CASSFLAGNTGELFF	TRBJ2-2	TRBV28	TRBD2	.
TGTGCCACCAGCAGCCCCGGGACAGCCTTCTACAATGAGCAGTTCTTC	CATSSPGTAFYNEQFF	TRBJ2-1	TRBV15	TRBD1	.
TGTGCCAGCTACAAACAGGGACATTTTCGGTATGGCTACACCTTC	CASYKQGHFRYGYTF	TRBJ1-2	TRBV12-3/TRBV12-4	.	few
TGTGCCAGCAGCACGGAAGGCTCTAACTATGGCTACACCTTC	CASSTEGSNYGYTF	TRBJ1-2	TRBV5-6	.	once
TGCAGCGTTGGACAGGACTGGGAAGGGGCCAACGTCCTGACTTTC	CSVGQDWEGANVLTF	TRBJ2-6	TRBV29-1	.	few
TGTGCCTGGAACCCCGGGAGGGGCGGCACTGAAGCTTTCTTT	CAWNPGRGGTEAFF	TRBJ1-1	TRBV30	.	.
TGTGCCAGCAGCCCTCCCTGGGCCTCCCCCGATCAGCCCCAGCATTTT	CASSPPWASPDQPQHF	TRBJ1-5	TRBV7-9	.	.
TGTGCCAGCAGCTTAGCAGAGGGAACCGAGCAGTTCTTC	CASSLAEGTEQFF	TRBJ2-1	TRBV7-8	.	.
TGCAGCGTGGGTCCTTCAAAAAACATTCAGTACTTC	CSVGPSKNIQYF	TRBJ2-4	TRBV29-1	.	.
TGTGCCAGCAGTTTCAGGGGGCAGGAAAAACTGTTTTTT	CASSFRGQEKLFF	TRBJ1-4	TRBV12-3/TRBV12-4	TRBD1	.
TGCAGTGCTAAAGCGGGGGGCCCAGATACGCAGTATTTT	CSAKAGGPDTQYF	TRBJ2-3	TRBV20-1	TRBD2	.
TGTGCCAGCAGCGTAGTAGGCGGAGGGGAGCAGTTCTTC	CASSVVGGGEQFF	TRBJ2-1	TRBV9	.	.
TGCGCCAGCAGCCCACGAGCAGGGCTTCAAGAGACCCAGTACTTC	CASSPRAGLQETQYF	TRBJ2-5	TRBV5-1	.	.
TGTGCCAGCAGCTCTGTAGTCTGGTCTGATACGCAGTATTTT	CASSSVVWSDTQYF	TRBJ2-3	TRBV11-3	.	.
TGTGCCAGCAGCTCCGGACTAGTAATGGGGACGCAGTATTTT	CASSSGLVMGTQYF	TRBJ2-3	TRBV7-9	TRBD2	.
TGCGCCAGCAGCGGAGGTGGAGGGGGCAGGGGTGGGAATGAGCAGTTCTTC	CASSGGGGGRGGNEQFF	TRBJ2-1	TRBV4-1	.	once
TGTGCCAGCAGTTTACTAGCCTCCTACAATGAGCAGTTCTTC	CASSLLASYNEQFF	TRBJ2-1	TRBV5-6	.	many
TGTGCCAGCAGCAAAGATGGCCCCAGGGGAACAGATACGCAGTATTTT	CASSKDGPRGTDTQYF	TRBJ2-3	TRBV21-1	.	.
TGTGCCAGCAGCCAGGACAGTTATATTGAGACCCAGTACTTC	CASSQDSYIETQYF	TRBJ2-5	TRBV6-2/TRBV6-3	.	.
TGCGCCAGCTCGGGGACGGGAGACGAGCAGTACTTC	CASSGTGDEQYF	TRBJ2-7	TRBV5-1	.	.
TGCGCCAGCAGCTTGGCCGATTTGACGGGAGGTGGCGAGCAGTACTTC	CASSLADLTGGGEQYF	TRBJ2-7	TRBV5-1	TRBD2	.
TGCGCCAGCAGCCTTAGACCCACAAGAGCTGGGGCCAACGTCCTGACTTTC	CASSLRPTRAGANVLTF	TRBJ2-6	TRBV5-1	.	.
TGCAGTGCTTCTTCTGGGGGCCCCTCCGGGGGGGAGCAGTTCTTC	CSASSGGPSGGEQFF	TRBJ2-1	TRBV20-1	.	.
TGCAGCGTTCGAGGATCGAGCTCCTACAATGAGCAGTTCTTC	CSVRGSSSYNEQFF	TRBJ2-1	TRBV29-1	.	.
TGCAGTTTAAACGACAGGGCCATTAACTATGGCCACACCTTC	CSLNDRAINYGHTF	TRBJ1-2	TRBV20-1	TRBD1	.
TGCAGCGTCAAGACAGGGATGTCTGAAGCTTTCTTT	CSVKTGMSEAFF	TRBJ1-1	TRBV29-1	TRBD1	.
TGTGCCAGCAGCCAAGCAGGGTTGAACACTGAAGCTTTCTTT	CASSQAGLNTEAFF	TRBJ1-1	TRBV3-1	.	.
TGTGCCAGCAGTTACTCTCCGGGACAGGGAGCAGATACGCAGTATTTT	CASSYSPGQGADTQYF	TRBJ2-3	TRBV6-2/TRBV6-3	TRBD1	.
TGCAGTGCCCCCCGGACTAGCGCTGACAATGAGCAGTTCTTC	CSAPRTSADNEQFF	TRBJ2-1	TRBV20-1	TRBD2	.
TGTGCCAGCAGCGTAGGGCGGGAGCCCTCCTACGAGCAGTACTTC	CASSVGREPSYEQYF	TRBJ2-7	TRBV9	TRBD2	few
TGTGCCAGCAGTTCCGGGACAGGGGGCTTTCAGCCCCAGCATTTT	CASSSGTGGFQPQHF	TRBJ1-5	TRBV12-3/TRBV12-4	TRBD1	.
TGTGCCAGCAGTCCCCGGCACATACTACAGGGGCGCGAGCAGTACTTC	CASSPRHILQGREQYF	TRBJ2-7	TRBV12-3/TRBV12-4	TRBD1	.
TGTGCCAGCAGCTTGGGACAGGGCCCTTCTGAGCAGTTCTTC	CASSLGQGPSEQFF	TRBJ2-1	TRBV7-2	TRBD1	.